Following are 30 T cell receptor beta chains from one sample sequenced in a study of CXCR3-negative and CXCR3-positive naive CD8 T cells. UMI labels and 5' RACE were used to prepare the TRB cDNA libraries. TCRdb reworked the 5' RACE reads into one entry per CDR3 protein, no DNA. The sample table sets out 90,000 to 100,000 distinct CDR3 sequences. The sample was naive CXCR3- CD8+ T cells from blood. Sample subset: CD45RO-CCR7+CD27+CD95- naive CD8+ T cells lacking CXCR3 (TNR3-). The receptor source for this set is a human donor in good health. Some clones in this sample may be carry-over from other donors' samples.

This chain links TRBV27 with TRBJ2-1. The CDR3 runs 14 residues. From germline, CDR1 is MNHEY and CDR2 SMNVEV (reference sequence). The CDR3 region is CASSLSGAYNEQFF.

This chain joins TRBV20-1 and TRBJ2-7; TCRdb's D call, TRBD2, is unchecked because there is no DNA. There are 16 residues in the CDR3. Germline-derived CDR1 and CDR2 are DFQATT and SNEGSKA (reference sequence). CDR3 loop: CSARVGGAGGTYEQYF.

The chain employs TRBV29-1 and TRBJ2-1. CDR3 size: 12 residues. Per the germline V gene, CDR1 is SQVTM and CDR2 is ANQGSEA. CDR3 sequence reads: CSGWTDFNEQFF.

This sequence joins TRBV28 and TRBJ2-7; the D gene TCRdb calls, TRBD2, cannot be checked with no DNA. The CDR3 sequence is 15 residues long. Germline V gene data show CDR1 as MDHEN and CDR2 as SYDVKM. The CDR3 sequence: CASRELGSKSYEQYF.

The J gene is TRBJ2-3, the V gene TRBV29-1; TCRdb's D gene call, TRBD1, goes unchecked for lack of DNA. The CDR3 has 13 amino acids. Per the germline V gene, CDR1 is SQVTM and CDR2 is ANQGSEA. The CDR3: CSVETGGTDTQYF.

V gene TRBV20-1 combines with J gene TRBJ2-1; TCRdb's assignment of TRBD2 cannot be checked, as there is no DNA. CDR1 is DFQATT and CDR2 is SNEGSKA in the germline V gene (reference sequence). The CDR3 covers 11 residues. The chain's CDR3 is CSAPLNNEQFF.

J is TRBJ2-1 and V is TRBV29-1; the TRBD1 assignment by TCRdb is unverifiable without DNA. This CDR3 region has 13 residues. The V gene's germline CDR1 is SQVTM and CDR2 ANQGSEA. Here the CDR3 reads CSVQGVSYNEQFF.

The rearrangement joins TRBV10-3 to TRBJ2-7; TCRdb gives TRBD1 as the D gene, but with no DNA this cannot be confirmed. This CDR3 has 16 amino acids. The germline V gene encodes CDR1 ENHRY and CDR2 SYGVKD. The CDR3 sequence is CAISSSGQGGPYEQYF.

The rearrangement joins TRBV5-1 to TRBJ1-2; TCRdb outputs TRBD1, but without DNA this stays unchecked. The CDR3 has 17 residues. CDR1 and CDR2 (germline): SGHRS, YFSETQ. The CDR3 loop reads CASSLSPPLAGGYGYTF.

This chain joins TRBV29-1 and TRBJ2-2; TCRdb reports TRBD1, a call that lacks DNA to check it against. This CDR3 contains 14 residues. Germline loops: CDR1 SQVTM, CDR2 ANQGSEA. The CDR3 spells CSVDWDRGTGELFF.

The rearrangement joins TRBV4-2 to TRBJ2-1; TCRdb names TRBD2, which stays unverified in the absence of DNA. The length of the CDR3 is 16 residues. The germline CDR1 and CDR2 sequences are LGHNA and YNFKEQ. CDR3 amino acids: CASSQDFSGRVNEQFF.

The chain joins TRBV23-1 to TRBJ2-3. TRBV23-1 is designated an ORF whose function remains uncertain. The CDR3 consists of 15 residues. The CDR3 spells CASSQADSCADTQYF.

This chain uses TRBV10-3 with TRBJ1-5. CDR1 is ENHRY, CDR2 SYGVKD, per germline. This CDR3 spans 16 amino acids. Here the CDR3 reads CAISDLRAGLNQPQHF.

The J gene is TRBJ1-1, the V gene TRBV5-1. The V gene's germline CDR1 is SGHRS and CDR2 YFSETQ. CDR3 length equals 14 residues. CDR3 sequence reads: CASSLGGEDTEAFF. Based on the CDR3 plus reference TRBV5-1 and TRBJ1-1, the full variable domain is KAGVTQTPRYLIKTRGQQVTLSCSPISGHRSVSWYQQTPGQGLQFLFEYFSETQRNKGNFPGRFSGRQFSNSRSEMNVSTLELGDSALYLCASSLGGEDTEAFFGQGTRLTVV.

The chain links TRBV20-1 to TRBJ2-1; TCRdb indicates TRBD1, and absent DNA this call remains unverified. This CDR3 region has 15 residues. Germline lookup yields CDR1 DFQATT and CDR2 SNEGSKA (reference sequence). The CDR3 sequence is CSARDWAGGWDEQFF.

The chain carries TRBV4-2 and TRBJ2-3. This CDR3 is built from 15 residues. Germline V gene lookup returns CDR1 LGHNA and CDR2 YNFKEQ. This chain's CDR3 is CASSRRETSTDTQYF.

The chain employs TRBV29-1 and TRBJ1-3; the TCRdb D gene call, TRBD1, has no DNA to confirm it. The CDR3 sequence is 15 residues long. From germline, CDR1 is SQVTM and CDR2 ANQGSEA. CDR3 residues: CSAAVGASSGNTIYF. The full variable domain, in which reference TRBV29-1 and TRBJ1-3 provide the parts outside the CDR3, is SAVISQKPSRDICQRGTSLTIQCQVDSQVTMMFWYRQQPGQSLTLIATANQGSEATYESGFVIDKFPISRPNLTFSTLTVSNMSPEDSSIYLCSAAVGASSGNTIYFGEGSWLTVV.

The V and J genes are TRBV2 and TRBJ2-2; TCRdb gives TRBD2 as the D gene, but with no DNA this cannot be confirmed. The CDR3 consists of 15 residues. Germline V gene data show CDR1 as SNHLY and CDR2 as FYNNEI. The CDR3 is CASKASSGRTGELFF.

The chain has TRBV7-6 and TRBJ2-1; TCRdb designates TRBD2, a call that cannot be tested without DNA. The germline V gene has CDR1 SGHVS and CDR2 FNYEAQ. This CDR3 has 15 residues. CDR3 sequence: CASSLARERVFEQFF.

The chain employs TRBV19 and TRBJ1-5; the D call from TCRdb, TRBD1, cannot be confirmed without DNA. The CDR3 extends over 14 amino acids. Germline loops: CDR1 LNHDA, CDR2 SQIVND (reference sequence). This chain's CDR3 is CASSLDRFNQPQHF.

The genes are TRBV5-4 and TRBJ2-2; with no DNA, the TCRdb D assignment of TRBD1 cannot be verified. CDR3 length: 15 residues. Germline V gives CDR1 SGHNT, CDR2 YYREEE (reference sequence). The CDR3 region is CASSFLSGSAGELFF.

The chain recombines TRBV7-6 with TRBJ2-7; TCRdb indicates TRBD1, and absent DNA this call remains unverified. CDR3 length: 14 amino acids. Germline V gene sequence: CDR1 SGHVS, CDR2 FNYEAQ. The chain's CDR3 is CASSEEDREGEQYF.

The V gene is TRBV29-1, the J gene TRBJ2-7; TCRdb outputs TRBD1, but without DNA this stays unchecked. Germline values: CDR1 SQVTM, CDR2 ANQGSEA. The CDR3 contains 13 residues. The CDR3 loop reads CSVGGTAGEEQYF.

The CDR3 is CASSQGPGAGNTIYF. The chain joins TRBV4-1 to TRBJ1-3; TCRdb names TRBD1, which stays unverified in the absence of DNA. In germline, CDR1 is MGHRA, CDR2 YSYEKL. CDR3 length: 15 amino acids.

This chain connects TRBV27 to TRBJ1-1; TCRdb proposes TRBD1, but this gene call is untestable without DNA. The CDR3 is made up of 14 amino acids. Germline V CDR1 and CDR2: MNHEY, SMNVEV (reference sequence). CDR3 protein: CASSLSTGGTEAFF.

The J gene is TRBJ2-1, the V gene TRBV3-1; as DNA is missing, the TRBD1 call by TCRdb cannot be tested. The CDR3 contains 15 residues. CDR1 is LGHDT, CDR2 YNNKEL, per germline (reference sequence). The CDR3 region is CASSLSGGVYNEQFF.

V gene TRBV19 combines with J gene TRBJ1-6. CDR3 length equals 15 residues. Germline CDR1 LNHDA, CDR2 SQIVND (reference sequence). The CDR3 here is CASSIGDGGNSPLHF.

V usage is TRBV29-1 and J usage is TRBJ2-5; the TCRdb call, TRBD1, lacks DNA for checking. The CDR3 sequence is 13 residues long. Germline V gene sequence: CDR1 SQVTM, CDR2 ANQGSEA. CDR3 sequence: CSVAGGLGETQYF.

The chain combines TRBV7-3 with TRBJ1-1. CDR1 and CDR2 from the germline V gene are SGHTA and FQGTGA. The CDR3 extends over 13 amino acids. The CDR3 sequence: CASSSAGNTEAFF.

The chain carries TRBV4-3 and TRBJ1-3; TCRdb indicates TRBD1, and absent DNA this call remains unverified. Germline CDR1 and CDR2: LGHNA and YSLEER. The CDR3 is 13 amino acids. The CDR3 is CASSQDTGATIYF.